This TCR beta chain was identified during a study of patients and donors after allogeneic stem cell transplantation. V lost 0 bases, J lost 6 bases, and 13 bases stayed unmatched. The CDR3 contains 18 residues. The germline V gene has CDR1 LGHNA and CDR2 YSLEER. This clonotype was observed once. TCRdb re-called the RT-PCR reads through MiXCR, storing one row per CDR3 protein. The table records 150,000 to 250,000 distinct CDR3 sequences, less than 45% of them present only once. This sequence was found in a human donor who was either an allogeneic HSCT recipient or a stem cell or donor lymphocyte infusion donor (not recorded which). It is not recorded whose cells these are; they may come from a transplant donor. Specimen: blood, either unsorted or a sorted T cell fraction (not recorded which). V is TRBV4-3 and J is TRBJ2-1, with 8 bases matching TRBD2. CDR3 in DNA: TGCGCCAGCAGCCAAGATGCGGGGGGCACTAGCGCCTCCAATGAGCAGTTCTTC. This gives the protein CASSQDAGGTSASNEQFF.